These 9 T cell receptor beta chains share one sample of origin, sequenced in a study of blood T cell repertoires in COVID-19. Method: immunoSEQ multiplex PCR; TCRdb's copy keeps in-frame clones and lacks some. Of a few hundred thousand clones in the sample, roughly 90% were seen once. The sequenced sample was peripheral blood. The receptors stem from a woman aged 55-69 years with COVID-19, enrolled during active disease.

The CDR3 loop reads CATSRGGVGTEAFF. The DNA of the CDR3 is TGTGCCACCAGCAGGGGGGGTGTAGGCACTGAAGCTTTCTTT. This chain joins TRBV15 and TRBJ1-1, with D possibly matching TRBD1 (5 bases). Germline lookup yields CDR1 LNHNV and CDR2 YYDKDF (reference sequence). The CDR3 is made up of 14 amino acids. Trimming left V 3 bases short and J 4 bases short, with 12 bases between.

The J gene is TRBJ1-6, the V gene TRBV19, with D maybe TRBD1 (5 bases). The CDR3 covers 15 residues. The germline V and J ends were trimmed by 7 bases and 10 bases, with 20 bases remaining between them. Germline lookup yields CDR1 LNHDA and CDR2 SQIVND (reference sequence). CDR3 coding DNA: TGTGCCAGTACCCCGGGGGGGGGATCTCCCTCACCCCTCCACTTT. This gives the protein CASTPGGGSPSPLHF.

This clone was counted a single time. The CDR3 sequence is CASSLIAGQGNFHEQYF. CDR3 coding DNA: TGTGCCAGCAGCTTAATTGCGGGACAGGGGAATTTCCACGAGCAGTACTTC. The gene calls are TRBV7-3 and TRBJ2-7; 10 bases agree with TRBD1. Germline CDR1 is SGHTA and CDR2 is FQGTGA. This CDR3 comprises 17 residues. The junction had 11 bases not matched to a gene; V was cut back by 1 base and J by 5 bases.

This chain connects TRBV6-1 to TRBJ1-3; 7 bases align to TRBD1. The trim removed 3 bases at V and 4 bases at J, leaving 6 bases unmatched. This CDR3 spans 15 amino acids. CDR1 and CDR2 (germline): MNHNS, SASEGT. In DNA form, the CDR3 reads TGTGCCAGCAGTGATTACGGGACAGACGGAAACACCATATATTTT. This gives the protein CASSDYGTDGNTIYF.

The rearrangement joins TRBV7-2 to TRBJ1-1; tentative D call: TRBD1 (5 bases). CDR1 and CDR2 from the germline V gene are SGHTA and FQGNSA. V was cut by 3 bases and J by 11 bases, with 13 bases left in between. CDR3 length: 12 amino acids. The CDR3 region has the DNA TGTGCCAGCAGCTTCCCAGGGCGTGAGGCTTTCTTT. Amino acids: CASSFPGREAFF.

This chain links TRBV9 with TRBJ2-7; 9 nucleotides align to TRBD2. The CDR3 totals 16 residues. Germline CDR1 SGDLS, CDR2 YYNGEE. V trimming: 7 bases; J trimming: 0 bases; junction bases outside the gene matches: 11. In DNA form, the CDR3 reads TGTGCCAGCGGAGAGCGGGGGGACTCCCCCTCCTACGAGCAGTACTTC. Translated, it gives CASGERGDSPSYEQYF.

The rearrangement joins TRBV9 to TRBJ1-2; TRBD1 might be the D (6 bases). Germline V gene data show CDR1 as SGDLS and CDR2 as YYNGEE. The CDR3 covers 12 residues. V gave up 5 bases and J gave up 5 bases, with 10 bases separating them. CDR3 sequence reads: CASRQGFYGYTF. The CDR3 region has the DNA TGTGCCAGCAGACAGGGCTTTTATGGCTACACCTTC.

The chain carries TRBV14 and TRBJ1-2; D is ambiguous. The CDR3 covers 16 residues. Trimming took off 4 bases at V and 0 bases at J, with 15 bases between the two ends. The germline V gene has CDR1 SGHDN and CDR2 FVKESK. CDR3 coding DNA: TGTGCCAGCAGCCCCTGGGGAGCAGTTCCTAACTATGGCTACACCTTC. This sequence encodes CASSPWGAVPNYGYTF.

The V and J genes are TRBV7-6 and TRBJ1-6, with D maybe TRBD1 (5 bases). The germline V and J ends were trimmed by 1 base and 7 bases, with 5 bases remaining between them. Germline V gene data show CDR1 as SGHVS and CDR2 as FNYEAQ. CDR3 length equals 13 residues. CDR3 region: CASSLGQNSPLHF. As DNA, the CDR3 is TGTGCCAGCAGCTTAGGACAGAATTCACCCCTCCACTTT.